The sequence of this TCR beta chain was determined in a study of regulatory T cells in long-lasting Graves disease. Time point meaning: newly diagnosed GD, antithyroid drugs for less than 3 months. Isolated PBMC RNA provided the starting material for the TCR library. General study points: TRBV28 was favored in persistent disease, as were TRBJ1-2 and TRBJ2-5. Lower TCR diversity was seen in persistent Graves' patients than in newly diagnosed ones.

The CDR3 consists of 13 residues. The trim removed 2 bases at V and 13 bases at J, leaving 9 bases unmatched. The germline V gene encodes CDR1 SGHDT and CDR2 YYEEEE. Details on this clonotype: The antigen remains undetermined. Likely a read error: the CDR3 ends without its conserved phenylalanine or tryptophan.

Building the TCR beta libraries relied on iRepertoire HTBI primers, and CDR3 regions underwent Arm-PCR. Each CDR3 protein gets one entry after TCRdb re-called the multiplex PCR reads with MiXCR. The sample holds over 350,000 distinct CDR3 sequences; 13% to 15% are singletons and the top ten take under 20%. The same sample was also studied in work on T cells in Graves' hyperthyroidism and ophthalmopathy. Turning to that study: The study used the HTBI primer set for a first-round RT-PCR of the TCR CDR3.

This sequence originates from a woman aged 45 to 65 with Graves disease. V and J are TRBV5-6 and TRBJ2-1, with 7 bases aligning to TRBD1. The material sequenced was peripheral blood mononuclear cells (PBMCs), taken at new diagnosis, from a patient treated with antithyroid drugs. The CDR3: CASSFNAGTVQFS. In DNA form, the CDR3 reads TGTGCCAGCAGCTTCAATGCTGGGACAGTTCAGTTCTCC.